These 10 T cell receptor beta chains came from one sample sequenced in a study of shared clonotypes between healthy human individuals. Sequencing was performed with immunoSEQ multiplex PCR; in TCRdb, only in-frame clones are kept and a portion is missing. Of approximately 440,000 clones listed, about 74% are singletons. Material for sequencing was PBMCs. The receptors here all came from a woman aged 40 to 55 in good health. Some clones in this sample may be carry-over from other donors' samples.

This chain links TRBV9 with TRBJ2-1; D may be TRBD2 (5 bases). The germline V gene encodes CDR1 SGDLS and CDR2 YYNGEE. CDR3 length equals 20 residues. V lost 0 bases and J lost 4, with 26 bases in between. The CDR3: CASSVGLSHNPSGYYNEQFF. Here the CDR3 DNA reads TGTGCCAGCAGCGTAGGTCTGAGCCACAACCCAAGCGGATATTACAATGAGCAGTTCTTC.

CDR3 region: CASSALGPYNEQFF. CDR3 bases: TGTGCCAGCAGTGCATTGGGACCATACAATGAGCAGTTCTTC. The V gene is TRBV27, the J gene TRBJ2-1, with D perhaps matching TRBD1 or TRBD2 (5 bases each). V lost 5 bases to trimming and J lost 4 bases, with 12 bases between them. The germline CDR1 and CDR2 sequences are MNHEY and SMNVEV (reference sequence). There are 14 residues in the CDR3.

The chain carries TRBV28 and TRBJ2-7; tentatively, D is TRBD2 (5 bases). V was clipped by 2 bases and J by 4 bases, with 6 bases between them. The CDR3 contains 12 residues. Looked up from germline, CDR1 is MDHEN and CDR2 is SYDVKM. CDR3 loop: CASSLREYEQYF. As DNA, the CDR3 is TGTGCCAGCAGTTTACGGGAATACGAGCAGTACTTC. Looking up the rest from reference TRBV28 and TRBJ2-7 gives the full variable domain: DVKVTQSSRYLVKRTGEKVFLECVQDMDHENMFWYRQDPGLGLRLIYFSYDVKMKEKGDIPEGYSVSREKKERFSLILESASTNQTSMYLCASSLREYEQYFGPGTRLTVT.

The chain recombines TRBV30 with TRBJ2-7; 9 positions agree with TRBD2. Germline loops: CDR1 GTSNPN, CDR2 SVGIG (reference sequence). The CDR3 is 14 residues long. V was pared by 2 bases and J by 6 bases, with 8 bases of the junction left unmatched. CDR3 residues: CAWSYSGRSREQYF. The CDR3 DNA sequence: TGTGCCTGGAGTTATAGCGGGAGATCGCGCGAGCAGTACTTC.

The V gene is TRBV6-4, the J gene TRBJ2-3, with D hard to call. V was pared by 3 bases and J by 6 bases, with 19 bases between. The CDR3 runs 16 residues. Germline V gene lookup returns CDR1 MRHNA and CDR2 SNTAGT. The CDR3 DNA reads as TGTGCCAGCAGTGAGCCCGGCCACCCTTTGAGGGATACGCAGTATTTT. Translation: CASSEPGHPLRDTQYF.

The chain has TRBV19 and TRBJ2-1; D possibly corresponds to TRBD2 (6 bases). Germline V gene sequence: CDR1 LNHDA, CDR2 SQIVND (reference sequence). The CDR3 length is 17 residues. Trimming left V 5 bases short and J 2 bases short, with 19 bases between. The DNA of the CDR3 is TGTGCCAGTAGTGCCACCACTAGCAGGCCTGCCTACAATGAGCAGTTCTTC. Protein sequence: CASSATTSRPAYNEQFF.

This chain links TRBV7-3 with TRBJ1-2; the D gene is possibly TRBD1 (6 bases). CDR1 and CDR2 (germline): SGHTA, FQGTGA. V was cut by 1 base and J by 6 bases, with 9 bases left in between. The CDR3 covers 13 residues. This CDR3 is CASSLNAGDGYTF. As DNA, the CDR3 is TGTGCCAGCAGCTTAAATGCAGGGGATGGCTACACCTTC.

This chain links TRBV10-3 with TRBJ1-2; D possibly corresponds to TRBD1 (6 bases). V was cut by 7 bases and J by 5 bases, with 17 bases left in between. The CDR3 is made up of 14 amino acids. Germline-derived CDR1 and CDR2 are ENHRY and SYGVKD. CDR3 protein: CAINSGVWGYGYTF. The CDR3 DNA sequence: TGTGCCATCAACTCAGGGGTTTGGGGTTATGGCTACACCTTC.

The genes are TRBV5-4 and TRBJ1-2; tentative D call: TRBD1 (6 bases). The CDR3 consists of 13 residues. V dropped 4 bases and J dropped 3 bases, with 10 bases sitting between them. CDR1 SGHNT and CDR2 YYREEE come from the germline V gene (reference sequence). The CDR3 here is CASSTDRDYGYTF. CDR3 sequence (DNA): TGTGCCAGCAGCACGGACAGAGACTATGGCTACACCTTC.

This clone was seen just once. This chain joins TRBV9 and TRBJ2-7, with 8 positions matching TRBD2. This CDR3 contains 15 residues. The V and J ends lost 0 bases and 4 bases, in that order; junction bases with no gene match: 6. The germline CDR1 and CDR2 sequences are SGDLS and YYNGEE. The CDR3 loop is CASSVGALAGYEQYF. For the CDR3, the DNA is TGTGCCAGCAGCGTAGGCGCCTTAGCGGGATACGAGCAGTACTTC.